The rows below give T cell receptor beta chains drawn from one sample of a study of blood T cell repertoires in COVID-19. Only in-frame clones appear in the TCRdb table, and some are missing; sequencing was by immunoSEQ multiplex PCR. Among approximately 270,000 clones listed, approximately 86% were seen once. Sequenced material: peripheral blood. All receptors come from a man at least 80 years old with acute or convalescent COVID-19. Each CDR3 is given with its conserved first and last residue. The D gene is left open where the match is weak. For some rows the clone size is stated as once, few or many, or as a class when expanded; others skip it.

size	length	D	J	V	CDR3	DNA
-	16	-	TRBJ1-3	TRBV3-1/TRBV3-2	CASSHLRDFSGNTIYF	TGTGCCAGCAGCCACCTCAGGGATTTCTCTGGAAACACCATATATTTT
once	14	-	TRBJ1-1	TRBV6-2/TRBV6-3	CASSLTGVETEAFF	TGTGCCAGCAGTTTGACAGGAGTGGAGACTGAAGCTTTCTTT
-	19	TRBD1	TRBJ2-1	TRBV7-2	CASSFSGTGGYGRDNEQFF	TGTGCCAGCAGCTTTTCCGGGACAGGGGGCTATGGTCGGGACAATGAGCAGTTCTTC
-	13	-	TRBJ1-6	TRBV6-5	CTSSNSYNSPLHF	TGTACCAGCTCTAACTCCTATAATTCACCCCTCCACTTT
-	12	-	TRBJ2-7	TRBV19	CASSPGGYEQYF	TGTGCCAGTAGTCCCGGAGGCTACGAGCAGTACTTC
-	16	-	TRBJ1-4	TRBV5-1	CASSLEPFETGEKLFF	TGCGCCAGCAGCTTGGAGCCTTTCGAAACGGGTGAAAAACTGTTTTTT
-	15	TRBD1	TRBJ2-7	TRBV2	CASSSGTGPRYEQYF	TGTGCCAGCAGCTCCGGGACAGGACCTAGGTACGAGCAGTACTTC
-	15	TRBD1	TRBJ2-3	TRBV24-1	CATSGEGGLADTQYF	TGTGCCACCAGTGGTGAAGGGGGCTTGGCAGATACGCAGTATTTT
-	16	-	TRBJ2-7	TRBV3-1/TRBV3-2	CASSQDGGLSSYEQYF	TGTGCCAGCAGCCAAGATGGGGGCCTAAGCTCCTACGAGCAGTACTTC
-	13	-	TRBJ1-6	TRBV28	CASSSGYNSPLHF	TGTGCCAGCAGTAGCGGGTATAATTCACCCCTCCACTTT
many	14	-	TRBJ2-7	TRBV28	CASTRSYPPYEQYF	TGTGCCAGCACCCGGAGTTACCCCCCCTACGAGCAGTACTTC
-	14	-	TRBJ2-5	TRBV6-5	CASKLGTGKETQYF	TGTGCCAGCAAGCTCGGGACTGGGAAAGAGACCCAGTACTTC
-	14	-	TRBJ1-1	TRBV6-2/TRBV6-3	CASSYSYGNTEAFF	TGTGCCAGCAGTTACTCGTACGGGAACACTGAAGCTTTCTTT
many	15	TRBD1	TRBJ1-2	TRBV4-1	CASSQGGGADYGYTF	TGCGCCAGCAGCCAAGGAGGGGGCGCAGACTATGGCTACACCTTC
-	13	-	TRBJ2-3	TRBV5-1	CASSLTHSDTQYF	TGCGCCAGCAGCTTGACTCACTCGGATACGCAGTATTTT
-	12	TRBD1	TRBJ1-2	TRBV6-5	CASSWTGDGYTF	TGTGCCAGCAGCTGGACAGGGGATGGCTACACCTTC
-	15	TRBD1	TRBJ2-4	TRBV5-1	CASSLAGQDLNIQYF	TGCGCCAGCAGCTTGGCGGGACAGGACTTAAACATTCAGTACTTC
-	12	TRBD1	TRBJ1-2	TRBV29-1	CSGGRTGDGYTF	TGCAGCGGGGGTAGGACAGGGGATGGCTACACCTTC
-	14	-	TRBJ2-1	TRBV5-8	CASSRVSAYNEQFF	TGTGCCAGCAGTCGAGTAAGCGCCTACAATGAGCAGTTCTTC
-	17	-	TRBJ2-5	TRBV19	CASSISRGTSEGETQYF	TGTGCCAGTAGTATTAGCAGGGGTACTTCGGAAGGAGAGACCCAGTACTTC
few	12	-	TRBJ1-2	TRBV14	CASSQEQYGYTF	TGTGCCAGCAGCCAAGAGCAGTATGGCTACACCTTC
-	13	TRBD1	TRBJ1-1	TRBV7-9	CASRTPGTGEAFF	TGTGCCAGCAGAACCCCCGGGACAGGAGAAGCTTTCTTT
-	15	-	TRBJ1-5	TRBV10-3	CAISTSGQINQPQHF	TGTGCCATCAGTACCAGTGGGCAAATTAATCAGCCCCAGCATTTT
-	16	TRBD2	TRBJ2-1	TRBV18	CASSSLAGVDWNEQFF	TGTGCCAGCTCATCCTTAGCGGGAGTAGACTGGAATGAGCAGTTCTTC
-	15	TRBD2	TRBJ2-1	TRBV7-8	CASSFESGGAREQFF	TGTGCCAGCAGCTTCGAGAGCGGGGGGGCTCGTGAGCAGTTCTTC
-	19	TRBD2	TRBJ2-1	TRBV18	CASSPRLAGAGSSYNEQFF	TGTGCCAGCTCACCCAGACTAGCGGGGGCCGGAAGCTCCTACAATGAGCAGTTCTTC
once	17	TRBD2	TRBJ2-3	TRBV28	CASIGTSGVRRTDTQYF	TGTGCCAGCATCGGGACTAGCGGGGTTCGGCGCACAGATACGCAGTATTTT
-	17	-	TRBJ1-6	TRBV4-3	CASSQEVAGRKNSPLHF	TGCGCCAGCAGCCAAGAAGTGGCAGGGAGGAAGAATTCACCCCTCCACTTT
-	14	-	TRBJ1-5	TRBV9	CASSPSPGSQPQHF	TGTGCCAGCAGCCCCAGTCCGGGTAGTCAGCCCCAGCATTTT
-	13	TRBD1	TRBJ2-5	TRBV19	CASSKDREETQYF	TGTGCCAGTAGTAAGGACAGGGAAGAGACCCAGTACTTC
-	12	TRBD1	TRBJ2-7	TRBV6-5	CASRGQGTEQYF	TGTGCCAGCAGGGGACAGGGTACCGAGCAGTACTTC
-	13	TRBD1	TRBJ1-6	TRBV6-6	CASSYQGASPLHF	TGTGCCAGCAGTTACCAGGGGGCCTCACCCCTCCACTTT
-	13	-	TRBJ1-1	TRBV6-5	CAARRQTDTEAFF	TGTGCCGCCCGGCGTCAGACTGACACTGAAGCTTTCTTT
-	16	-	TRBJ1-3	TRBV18	CASSTRQSDSGNTIYF	TGTGCCAGCTCGACCCGACAGTCCGACTCTGGAAACACCATATATTTT
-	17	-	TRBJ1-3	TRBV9	CASSPYPPEVSGNTIYF	TGTGCCAGCAGCCCGTATCCCCCAGAGGTCTCTGGAAACACCATATATTTT
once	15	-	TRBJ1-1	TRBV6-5	CASSYRGTLNTEAFF	TGTGCCAGCAGTTACCGGGGGACCTTGAACACTGAAGCTTTCTTT
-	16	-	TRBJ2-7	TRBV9	CASSANSRDNTYEQYF	TGTGCCAGCAGCGCAAATTCAAGGGACAACACCTACGAGCAGTACTTC